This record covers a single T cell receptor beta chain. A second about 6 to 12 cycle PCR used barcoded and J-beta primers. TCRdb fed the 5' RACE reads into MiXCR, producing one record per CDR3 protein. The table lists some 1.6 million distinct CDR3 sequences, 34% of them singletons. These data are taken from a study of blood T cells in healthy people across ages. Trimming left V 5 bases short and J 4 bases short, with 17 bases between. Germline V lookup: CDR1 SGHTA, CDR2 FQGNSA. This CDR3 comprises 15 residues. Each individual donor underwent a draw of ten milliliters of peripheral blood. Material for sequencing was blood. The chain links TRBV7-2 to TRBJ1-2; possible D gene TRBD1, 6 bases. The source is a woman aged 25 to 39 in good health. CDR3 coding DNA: TGTGCCAGCAGCCGCCAGAGGGGGAGCGGCTATGGCTACACCTTC. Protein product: CASSRQRGSGYGYTF.